The 8 T cell receptor beta chains given below trace back to one sample, sequenced in a study of early T cells in non-severe SARS-CoV-2 infection. MiXCR was run by TCRdb on the 5' RACE reads, yielding one entry per CDR3 protein. In the table there are 45,000 to 60,000 distinct CDR3 sequences, about 10% of which are singletons. Sequenced input: whole blood. Receptors were obtained from an adult who was a healthcare worker with PCR-confirmed SARS-CoV-2 infection or an uninfected control (not recorded which).

This clonotype has at least ten counts. V is TRBV29-1 and J is TRBJ2-7; D gene ambiguous. The CDR3 totals 13 residues. Germline assignment: CDR1 SQVTM and CDR2 ANQGSEA. V lost 4 bases to trimming and J lost 0 bases, with 10 bases between them. Here the CDR3 DNA reads TGCAGCGTTGGTGGGCGGAACTCCTACGAGCAGTACTTC. Residues: CSVGGRNSYEQYF.

The sample holds many counts of this clonotype. V usage is TRBV29-1 and J usage is TRBJ1-1; no definite D call. The V gene's germline CDR1 is SQVTM and CDR2 ANQGSEA. The CDR3 is 14 amino acids. The V end was cut by 5 bases, the J end by 1 base, with 14 bases between. The CDR3 is CSVNESEGNTEAFF. CDR3 nucleotides: TGCAGCGTTAATGAATCTGAGGGGAACACTGAAGCTTTCTTT.

This clonotype was found many times. CDR3 DNA: TGTGCCAGCAGTCTAGGGACAGGCTATGGCTACACCTTC. Amino acid sequence: CASSLGTGYGYTF. V gene TRBV12-3 or TRBV12-4 combines with J gene TRBJ1-2; 8 bases map to TRBD1. Losses at the gene ends were 5 bases for V and 4 bases for J; bases not matched to a gene: 3. This CDR3 comprises 13 residues.

This clonotype was recorded at least ten times. V gene TRBV20-1 combines with J gene TRBJ1-1, with D uncertain. From germline, CDR1 is DFQATT and CDR2 SNEGSKA (reference sequence). There are 8 residues in the CDR3. V lost 6 bases and J 10 bases, leaving 6 bases between the germline ends. CDR3 sequence reads: CSAGRAFF. The CDR3, as DNA: TGCAGTGCCGGGCGAGCTTTCTTT.

This clonotype was detected ten times or more. The genes are TRBV4-2 and TRBJ2-1; possibly TRBD1 or TRBD2 for D (6 bases each). Germline V CDR1 and CDR2: LGHNA, YNFKEQ. The CDR3 has 15 residues. The V end was cut by 0 bases, the J end by 8 bases, with 14 bases between. As DNA, the CDR3 is TGTGCCAGCAGCCAAGAACCGGGGGCAGCACATGAGCAGTTCTTC. Translated, it gives CASSQEPGAAHEQFF.

This clonotype was counted at least ten times. The rearrangement links TRBV29-1 to TRBJ2-3; 7 bases are a match to TRBD1. From germline, CDR1 is SQVTM and CDR2 ANQGSEA. The CDR3 is 13 amino acids. Trimming removed 6 bases from V and 4 bases from J; junction bases left unmatched: 7. CDR3 coding DNA: TGCAGCGTAGAGGGACAGTCGGCAGATACGCAGTATTTT. Amino acids: CSVEGQSADTQYF.

This clonotype was seen only a few times. The chain has TRBV7-8 and TRBJ1-4; no clear D. V was trimmed by 5 bases and J by 8 bases, leaving 15 bases between them. CDR1 is SGHVS, CDR2 FQNEAQ, per germline. The CDR3 runs to 14 residues. For the CDR3, the DNA is TGTGCCAGCAGCCAACGGGCGCCGACGGAAAAACTGTTTTTT. Translated, it gives CASSQRAPTEKLFF.

This clonotype was detected many times. This sequence joins TRBV19 and TRBJ1-1; unclear D gene. CDR3 size: 15 residues. V gave up 3 bases and J gave up 5 bases, with 16 bases separating them. Germline values: CDR1 LNHDA, CDR2 SQIVND (reference sequence). CDR3 residues: CASSILMGPRTEAFF. For the CDR3, the DNA is TGTGCCAGTAGTATTCTTATGGGCCCGCGGACTGAAGCTTTCTTT.